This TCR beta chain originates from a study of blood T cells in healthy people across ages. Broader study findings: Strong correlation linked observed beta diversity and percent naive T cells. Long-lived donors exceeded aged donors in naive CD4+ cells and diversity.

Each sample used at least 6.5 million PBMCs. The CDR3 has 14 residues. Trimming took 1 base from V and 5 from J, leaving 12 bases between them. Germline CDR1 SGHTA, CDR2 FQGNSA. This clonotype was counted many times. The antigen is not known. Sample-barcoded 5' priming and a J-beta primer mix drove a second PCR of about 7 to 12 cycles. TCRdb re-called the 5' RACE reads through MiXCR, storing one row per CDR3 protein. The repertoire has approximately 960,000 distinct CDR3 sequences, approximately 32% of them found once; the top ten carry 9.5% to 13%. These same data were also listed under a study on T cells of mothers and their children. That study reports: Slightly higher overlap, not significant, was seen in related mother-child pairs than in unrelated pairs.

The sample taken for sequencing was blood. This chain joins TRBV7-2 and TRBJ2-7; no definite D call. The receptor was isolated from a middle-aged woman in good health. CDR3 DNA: TGTGCCAGCAGCTTAGGACCAGGTACGCACGAGCAGTACTTC. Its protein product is CASSLGPGTHEQYF.